A selection of T cell receptor beta chains follows, all from one sample in a study of blood T cell repertoires in COVID-19. Profiling relied on immunoSEQ multiplex PCR, and the TCRdb table lists in-frame clones only, not all of them. The sample contains about 200,000 clones, 88% of which appear only once. The material sequenced was peripheral blood. The receptors originated from a man aged 18 to 29 with active or convalescent COVID-19. The CDR3 runs from the conserved cysteine through the conserved F or W. The order of the fields is V gene, clone size, D gene, J gene, CDR3 protein, CDR3 DNA. D genes are given only for firm matches. For some rows the clone size is stated as once, few or many, or as a class when expanded; others skip it.

v_gene: TRBV19; abundance: NA; d_gene: NA; j_gene: TRBJ1-5; CDR3aa: CASSKDYSNQPQHF; CDR3nt: TGTGCCAGTAGTAAGGACTATAGCAATCAGCCCCAGCATTTT
v_gene: TRBV7-3; abundance: NA; d_gene: TRBD2; j_gene: TRBJ2-1; CDR3aa: CASSLSGTSGDEQFF; CDR3nt: TGTGCCAGCAGCCTCTCCGGGACTAGCGGTGATGAGCAGTTCTTC
v_gene: TRBV5-8; abundance: NA; d_gene: TRBD1; j_gene: TRBJ2-5; CDR3aa: CASSRNRGRRETQYF; CDR3nt: TGTGCCAGCAGCCGAAACAGGGGGCGACGGGAGACCCAGTACTTC
v_gene: TRBV29-1; abundance: NA; d_gene: NA; j_gene: TRBJ1-2; CDR3aa: CSVEEQGGGYTF; CDR3nt: TGCAGCGTTGAAGAACAGGGCGGCGGCTACACCTTC
v_gene: TRBV2; abundance: NA; d_gene: NA; j_gene: TRBJ1-1; CDR3aa: CASTALSGNTEAFF; CDR3nt: TGTGCCAGCACCGCCCTCTCCGGGAACACTGAAGCTTTCTTT
v_gene: TRBV2; abundance: NA; d_gene: TRBD2; j_gene: TRBJ2-3; CDR3aa: CASRGLVDTQYF; CDR3nt: TGTGCCAGCAGAGGACTAGTTGATACGCAGTATTTT
v_gene: TRBV19; abundance: NA; d_gene: NA; j_gene: TRBJ2-7; CDR3aa: CASSIGSLDEQYF; CDR3nt: TGTGCCAGTAGTATTGGCTCCCTCGACGAGCAGTACTTC
v_gene: TRBV12-5; abundance: NA; d_gene: NA; j_gene: TRBJ1-6; CDR3aa: CASGPSQGTHSPLHF; CDR3nt: TGTGCTAGTGGCCCTTCCCAGGGGACCCATTCACCCCTCCACTTT
v_gene: TRBV12-3/TRBV12-4; abundance: NA; d_gene: NA; j_gene: TRBJ1-1; CDR3aa: CASSSGPNTEAFF; CDR3nt: TGTGCCAGCAGTTCGGGTCCGAACACTGAAGCTTTCTTT
v_gene: TRBV6-5; abundance: NA; d_gene: NA; j_gene: TRBJ1-1; CDR3aa: CASGREHTEAFF; CDR3nt: TGTGCCAGCGGGAGGGAACACACTGAAGCTTTCTTT
v_gene: TRBV29-1; abundance: NA; d_gene: TRBD1; j_gene: TRBJ2-7; CDR3aa: CSGRTGGYEQYF; CDR3nt: TGCAGTGGGAGGACAGGGGGCTACGAGCAGTACTTC
v_gene: TRBV19; abundance: NA; d_gene: NA; j_gene: TRBJ2-7; CDR3aa: CATDRCEQYF; CDR3nt: TGTGCCACCGACAGGTGCGAGCAGTACTTC
v_gene: TRBV29-1; abundance: NA; d_gene: NA; j_gene: TRBJ1-2; CDR3aa: CSVEEGLRVHTF; CDR3nt: TGCAGCGTTGAAGAGGGACTTAGGGTCCACACCTTC
v_gene: TRBV29-1; abundance: NA; d_gene: NA; j_gene: TRBJ1-1; CDR3aa: CSVEEAGTEAFF; CDR3nt: TGCAGCGTTGAAGAGGCAGGGACTGAAGCTTTCTTT
v_gene: TRBV11-2; abundance: NA; d_gene: TRBD2; j_gene: TRBJ2-2; CDR3aa: CASSPGPSSSGGNTGELFF; CDR3nt: TGTGCCAGCAGCCCCGGGCCCTCGTCTAGCGGTGGTAACACCGGGGAGCTGTTTTTT
v_gene: TRBV5-1; abundance: NA; d_gene: TRBD1; j_gene: TRBJ2-5; CDR3aa: CASSAGQGGETQYF; CDR3nt: TGCGCCAGCAGCGCGGGACAGGGCGGAGAGACCCAGTACTTC
v_gene: TRBV7-2; abundance: NA; d_gene: TRBD2; j_gene: TRBJ2-1; CDR3aa: CASSLILAGGKYNEQFF; CDR3nt: TGTGCCAGCAGCTTAATACTAGCGGGAGGGAAATACAATGAGCAGTTCTTC
v_gene: TRBV2; abundance: NA; d_gene: NA; j_gene: TRBJ1-4; CDR3aa: CASSKGDLGEEKLFF; CDR3nt: TGTGCCAGCAGTAAAGGGGACTTAGGGGAGGAAAAACTGTTTTTT
v_gene: TRBV6-5; abundance: few; d_gene: TRBD1; j_gene: TRBJ2-1; CDR3aa: CASRQGQVYNEQFF; CDR3nt: TGTGCCAGCAGACAAGGACAGGTCTACAATGAGCAGTTCTTC
v_gene: TRBV6-6; abundance: NA; d_gene: NA; j_gene: TRBJ2-2; CDR3aa: CASSSQGFGTGELFF; CDR3nt: TGTGCCAGCAGCTCCCAGGGGTTTGGCACCGGGGAGCTGTTTTTT
v_gene: TRBV28; abundance: NA; d_gene: NA; j_gene: TRBJ1-5; CDR3aa: CASSPIPDSYQPQHF; CDR3nt: TGTGCCAGCAGTCCCATCCCGGACAGTTATCAGCCCCAGCATTTT
v_gene: TRBV7-2; abundance: NA; d_gene: TRBD1; j_gene: TRBJ1-2; CDR3aa: CASSLRDRLYGYTF; CDR3nt: TGTGCCAGCAGCTTACGGGACAGACTCTATGGCTACACCTTC
v_gene: TRBV19; abundance: NA; d_gene: NA; j_gene: TRBJ1-1; CDR3aa: CASSMGGLVRSITEAFF; CDR3nt: TGTGCCAGTAGTATGGGGGGATTGGTCAGAAGTATCACTGAAGCTTTCTTT
v_gene: TRBV11-2; abundance: NA; d_gene: NA; j_gene: TRBJ1-5; CDR3aa: CASSLNSQPQHF; CDR3nt: TGTGCCAGCAGCTTAAACAGTCAGCCCCAGCATTTT
v_gene: TRBV7-6; abundance: NA; d_gene: NA; j_gene: TRBJ1-2; CDR3aa: CASSSFWGHPTF; CDR3nt: TGTGCCAGCAGCTCCTTTTGGGGGCACCCAACCTTC
v_gene: TRBV18; abundance: NA; d_gene: TRBD2; j_gene: TRBJ2-2; CDR3aa: CASSPLPSGVNTGELFF; CDR3nt: TGTGCCAGCTCACCACTTCCTAGCGGAGTGAACACCGGGGAGCTGTTTTTT
v_gene: TRBV18; abundance: once; d_gene: NA; j_gene: TRBJ2-7; CDR3aa: CASSPMTAGYSYEQYF; CDR3nt: TGTGCCAGCTCACCAATGACAGCAGGATACTCCTACGAGCAGTACTTC
v_gene: TRBV30; abundance: once; d_gene: NA; j_gene: TRBJ1-2; CDR3aa: CAWSGGGYYGYTF; CDR3nt: TGTGCCTGGAGTGGCGGTGGGTACTATGGCTACACCTTC
v_gene: TRBV6-5; abundance: NA; d_gene: NA; j_gene: TRBJ1-6; CDR3aa: CASSYTGNNSPLHF; CDR3nt: TGTGCCAGCAGTTATACAGGGAATAATTCACCCCTCCACTTT
v_gene: TRBV7-8; abundance: NA; d_gene: TRBD1; j_gene: TRBJ1-5; CDR3aa: CASSLEGPGGFNSNQPQHF; CDR3nt: TGTGCCAGCAGCTTAGAGGGGCCAGGGGGCTTCAATAGCAATCAGCCCCAGCATTTT
v_gene: TRBV7-2; abundance: once; d_gene: NA; j_gene: TRBJ1-5; CDR3aa: CASSLGTAHNQPQHF; CDR3nt: TGTGCCAGCAGCTTAGGGACAGCCCACAATCAGCCCCAGCATTTT
v_gene: TRBV30; abundance: NA; d_gene: TRBD1; j_gene: TRBJ1-6; CDR3aa: CAWSGDRSYNSPLHF; CDR3nt: TGTGCCTGGAGTGGGGACAGGTCCTATAATTCACCCCTCCACTTT
v_gene: TRBV2; abundance: NA; d_gene: TRBD1; j_gene: TRBJ1-2; CDR3aa: CASSAGGGYYGYTF; CDR3nt: TGTGCCAGCAGTGCAGGGGGCGGTTATTATGGCTACACCTTC
v_gene: TRBV6-5; abundance: once; d_gene: NA; j_gene: TRBJ2-7; CDR3aa: CASSRRVNYEQYF; CDR3nt: TGTGCCAGCAGTCGGCGGGTCAACTACGAGCAGTACTTC
v_gene: TRBV7-3; abundance: NA; d_gene: TRBD2; j_gene: TRBJ2-5; CDR3aa: CASSRTSGVQETQYF; CDR3nt: TGTGCCAGCAGCCGAACTAGCGGGGTCCAAGAGACCCAGTACTTC
v_gene: TRBV9; abundance: NA; d_gene: NA; j_gene: TRBJ1-5; CDR3aa: CASSVGLSGQPQHF; CDR3nt: TGTGCCAGCAGCGTAGGGCTCTCGGGGCAGCCCCAGCATTTT
v_gene: TRBV4-1; abundance: NA; d_gene: NA; j_gene: TRBJ1-1; CDR3aa: CASSQEGVLNTEAFF; CDR3nt: TGCGCCAGCAGCCAAGAAGGGGTATTGAACACTGAAGCTTTCTTT
v_gene: TRBV3-1/TRBV3-2; abundance: NA; d_gene: NA; j_gene: TRBJ2-5; CDR3aa: CASSLGLGQETQYF; CDR3nt: TGTGCCAGCAGCCTCGGACTGGGCCAAGAGACCCAGTACTTC
v_gene: TRBV5-1; abundance: NA; d_gene: TRBD2; j_gene: TRBJ2-3; CDR3aa: CASSSGTSGDTQYF; CDR3nt: TGCGCCAGCAGCTCCGGGACTAGCGGAGATACGCAGTATTTT
v_gene: TRBV19; abundance: NA; d_gene: TRBD2; j_gene: TRBJ2-1; CDR3aa: CASSIVTSGKYNEQFF; CDR3nt: TGTGCCAGTAGTATAGTGACTAGCGGGAAATACAATGAGCAGTTCTTC
v_gene: TRBV7-9; abundance: NA; d_gene: TRBD1; j_gene: TRBJ2-7; CDR3aa: CASSTGQDLHEQYF; CDR3nt: TGTGCCAGCAGCACGGGACAGGATTTGCACGAGCAGTACTTC
v_gene: TRBV12-5; abundance: NA; d_gene: NA; j_gene: TRBJ2-1; CDR3aa: CASGPGNNEQFF; CDR3nt: TGTGCTAGTGGCCCAGGAAACAATGAGCAGTTCTTC
v_gene: TRBV6-5; abundance: once; d_gene: NA; j_gene: TRBJ1-2; CDR3aa: CASIENSAGSYGYTF; CDR3nt: TGTGCCAGCATCGAGAACTCGGCAGGGTCCTATGGCTACACCTTC
v_gene: TRBV4-2; abundance: NA; d_gene: TRBD2; j_gene: TRBJ2-3; CDR3aa: CASSQVGQRGSTDTQYF; CDR3nt: TGTGCCAGCAGCCAAGTCGGCCAGCGGGGGAGCACAGATACGCAGTATTTT
v_gene: TRBV11-2; abundance: NA; d_gene: NA; j_gene: TRBJ1-1; CDR3aa: CASSLGWSGQGTEAFF; CDR3nt: TGTGCCAGCAGCTTAGGTTGGTCAGGGCAAGGGACTGAAGCTTTCTTT
v_gene: TRBV2; abundance: NA; d_gene: NA; j_gene: TRBJ1-2; CDR3aa: CARRGEGAGYTF; CDR3nt: TGTGCCAGAAGGGGGGAGGGTGCTGGCTACACCTTC
v_gene: TRBV6-5; abundance: once; d_gene: TRBD1; j_gene: TRBJ1-2; CDR3aa: CASSYRDRNNYGYTF; CDR3nt: TGTGCCAGCAGTTACCGGGACAGAAATAACTATGGCTACACCTTC
v_gene: TRBV7-2; abundance: NA; d_gene: TRBD2; j_gene: TRBJ2-7; CDR3aa: CASSISGRWDEQYF; CDR3nt: TGTGCCAGCAGCATTAGCGGGAGGTGGGACGAGCAGTACTTC